What follows is one TCR beta chain and its context. The data belong to a study of T cell changes during pregnancy in multiple sclerosis. TCRdb's table, derived via immunoSEQ multiplex PCR, lists solely in-frame clones and lacks some. The table includes tens of thousands of clones, 75% to 95% detected once. Trimming cost V 1 base and J 5 bases; bases outside gene matches: 10. CDR3 length: 16 residues. Germline loops: CDR1 SEHNR, CDR2 FQNEAQ (reference sequence). J is TRBJ2-7 and V is TRBV7-9; 8 bases match TRBD1. The sequence derives from a female donor with multiple sclerosis, enrolled in a pregnancy study. The source was peripheral blood, collected before pregnancy. Here the CDR3 DNA reads TGTGCCAGCAGCTTAGAAATAGGACAGGGCAGAAACGAGCAGTACTTC. Encoded protein: CASSLEIGQGRNEQYF.